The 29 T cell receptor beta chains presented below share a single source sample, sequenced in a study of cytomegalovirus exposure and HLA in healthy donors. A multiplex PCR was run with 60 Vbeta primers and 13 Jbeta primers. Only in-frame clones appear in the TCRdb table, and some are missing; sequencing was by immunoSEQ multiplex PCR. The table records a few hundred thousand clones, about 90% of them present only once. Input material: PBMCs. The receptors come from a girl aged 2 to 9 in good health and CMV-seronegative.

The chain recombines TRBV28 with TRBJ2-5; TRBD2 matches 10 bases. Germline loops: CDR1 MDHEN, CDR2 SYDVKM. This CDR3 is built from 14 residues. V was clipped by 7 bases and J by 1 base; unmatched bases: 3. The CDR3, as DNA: TGTGCCAGCAAGCGGGGGGGTTCCCAAGAGACCCAGTACTTC. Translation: CASKRGGSQETQYF.

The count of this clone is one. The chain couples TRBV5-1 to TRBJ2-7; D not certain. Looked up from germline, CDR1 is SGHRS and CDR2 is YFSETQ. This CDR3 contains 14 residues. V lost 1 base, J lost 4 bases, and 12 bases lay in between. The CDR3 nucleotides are TGCGCCAGCAGCTTGATGAGAGGATATTACGAGCAGTACTTC. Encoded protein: CASSLMRGYYEQYF. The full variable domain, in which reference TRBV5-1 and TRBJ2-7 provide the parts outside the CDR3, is KAGVTQTPRYLIKTRGQQVTLSCSPISGHRSVSWYQQTPGQGLQFLFEYFSETQRNKGNFPGRFSGRQFSNSRSEMNVSTLELGDSALYLCASSLMRGYYEQYFGPGTRLTVT.

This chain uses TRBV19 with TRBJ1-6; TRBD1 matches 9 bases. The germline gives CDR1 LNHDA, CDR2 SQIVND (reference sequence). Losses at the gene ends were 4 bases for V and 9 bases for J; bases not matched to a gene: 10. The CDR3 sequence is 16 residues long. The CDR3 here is CASSTPGQGGSSPLHF. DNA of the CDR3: TGTGCCAGTAGTACACCGGGACAGGGTGGTTCTTCACCCCTCCACTTT.

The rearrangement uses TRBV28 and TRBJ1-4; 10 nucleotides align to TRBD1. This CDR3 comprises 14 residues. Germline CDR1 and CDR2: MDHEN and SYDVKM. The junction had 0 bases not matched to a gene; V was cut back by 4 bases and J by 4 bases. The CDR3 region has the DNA TGTGCCAGCAGTTGGGACAGGGGTAATGAAAAACTGTTTTTT. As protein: CASSWDRGNEKLFF. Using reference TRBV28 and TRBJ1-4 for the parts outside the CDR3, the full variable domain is DVKVTQSSRYLVKRTGEKVFLECVQDMDHENMFWYRQDPGLGLRLIYFSYDVKMKEKGDIPEGYSVSREKKERFSLILESASTNQTSMYLCASSWDRGNEKLFFGSGTQLSVL.

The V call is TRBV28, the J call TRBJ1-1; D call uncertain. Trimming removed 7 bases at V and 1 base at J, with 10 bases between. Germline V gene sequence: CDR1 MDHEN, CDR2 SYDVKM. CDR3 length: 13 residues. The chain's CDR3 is CASKVQPNTEAFF. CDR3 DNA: TGTGCCAGCAAAGTACAGCCGAACACTGAAGCTTTCTTT.

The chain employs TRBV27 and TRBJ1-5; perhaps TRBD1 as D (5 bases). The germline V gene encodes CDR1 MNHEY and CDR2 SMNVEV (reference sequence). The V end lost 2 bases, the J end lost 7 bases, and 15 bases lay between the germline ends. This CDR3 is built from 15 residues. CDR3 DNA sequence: TGTGCCAGCAGTTTAAGTTCTCAGGGCCGGCAGCCCCAGCATTTT. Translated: CASSLSSQGRQPQHF.

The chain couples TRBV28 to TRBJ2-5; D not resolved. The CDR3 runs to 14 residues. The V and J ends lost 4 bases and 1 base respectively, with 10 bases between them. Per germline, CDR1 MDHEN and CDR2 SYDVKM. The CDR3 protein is CASSSQPAQETQYF. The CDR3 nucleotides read TGTGCCAGCAGTTCACAGCCCGCCCAAGAGACCCAGTACTTC.

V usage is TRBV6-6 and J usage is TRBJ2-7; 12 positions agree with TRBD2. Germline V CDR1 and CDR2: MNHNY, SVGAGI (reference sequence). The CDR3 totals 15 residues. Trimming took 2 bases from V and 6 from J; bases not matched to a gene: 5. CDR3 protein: CASSYAGTSGREQYF. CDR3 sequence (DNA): TGTGCCAGCAGTTACGCCGGGACTAGCGGGCGCGAGCAGTACTTC.

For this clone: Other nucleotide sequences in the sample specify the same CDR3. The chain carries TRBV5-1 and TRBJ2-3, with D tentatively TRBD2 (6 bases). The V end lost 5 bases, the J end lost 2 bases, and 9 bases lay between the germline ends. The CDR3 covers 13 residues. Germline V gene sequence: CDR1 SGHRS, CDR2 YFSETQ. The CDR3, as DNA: TGCGCCAGCAGTCGGGGGTCCACAGATACGCAGTATTTT. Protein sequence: CASSRGSTDTQYF.

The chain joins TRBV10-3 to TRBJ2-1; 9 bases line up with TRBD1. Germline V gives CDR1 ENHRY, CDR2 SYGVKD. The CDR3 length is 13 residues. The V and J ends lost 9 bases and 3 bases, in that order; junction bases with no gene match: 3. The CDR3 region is CAIRTGDYNEQFF. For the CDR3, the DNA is TGTGCCATACGGACAGGGGACTACAATGAGCAGTTCTTC.

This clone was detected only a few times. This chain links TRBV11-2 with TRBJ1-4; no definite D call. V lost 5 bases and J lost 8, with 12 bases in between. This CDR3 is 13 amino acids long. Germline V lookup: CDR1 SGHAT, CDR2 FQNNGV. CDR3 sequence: CASSLPGLEKLFF. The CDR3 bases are TGTGCCAGCAGCCTGCCGGGGTTGGAAAAACTGTTTTTT.

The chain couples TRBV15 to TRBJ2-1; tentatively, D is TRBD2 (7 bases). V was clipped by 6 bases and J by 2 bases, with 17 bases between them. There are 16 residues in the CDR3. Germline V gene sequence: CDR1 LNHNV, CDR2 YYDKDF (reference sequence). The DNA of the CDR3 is TGTGCCACCAGTACCCTAGGAGGGGGGGCCTACAATGAGCAGTTCTTC. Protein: CATSTLGGGAYNEQFF.

The CDR3 DNA reads TGTGCCAGCAGCTCCCGACAGGGAGAGACCCAGTACTTC. Its translation is CASSSRQGETQYF. The V gene is TRBV5-4, the J gene TRBJ2-5, with 7 bases matching TRBD1. Germline CDR1 reads SGHNT; CDR2 reads YYREEE (reference sequence). This CDR3 has 13 residues. Trimming at V came to 3 bases and at J to 4 bases, leaving 3 bases not matched to a gene.

This chain's CDR3 is CASSNDRTGARYGYTF. The CDR3 DNA sequence: TGTGCCAGCAGCAACGATAGGACAGGGGCACGCTATGGCTACACCTTC. The chain employs TRBV21-1 and TRBJ1-2; the table's D gene call, TRBD1, was not cross checked with the DNA. TRBV21-1 is given as a pseudogene. The CDR3 covers 16 residues.

The CDR3 here is CSKKHEDGYTF. The CDR3 DNA sequence: TGCAGTAAAAAACATGAGGATGGCTACACCTTC. V gene TRBV20-1 combines with J gene TRBJ1-2; D ambiguous. There are 11 residues in the CDR3. The V gene's germline CDR1 is DFQATT and CDR2 SNEGSKA (reference sequence). V dropped 8 bases and J dropped 6 bases, with 13 bases sitting between them.

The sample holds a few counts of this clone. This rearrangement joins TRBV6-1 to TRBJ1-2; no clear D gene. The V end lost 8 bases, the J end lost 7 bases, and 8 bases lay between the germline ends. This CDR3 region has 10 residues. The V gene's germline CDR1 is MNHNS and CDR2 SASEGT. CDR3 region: CASGEAGYTF. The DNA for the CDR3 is TGTGCCAGCGGCGAGGCTGGCTACACCTTC.

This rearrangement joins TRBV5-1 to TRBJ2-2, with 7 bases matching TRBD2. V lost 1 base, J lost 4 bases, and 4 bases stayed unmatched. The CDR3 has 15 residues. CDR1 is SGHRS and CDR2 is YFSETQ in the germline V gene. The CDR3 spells CASSLTLAATGELFF. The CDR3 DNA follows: TGCGCCAGCAGCTTGACCCTAGCGGCCACCGGGGAGCTGTTTTTT. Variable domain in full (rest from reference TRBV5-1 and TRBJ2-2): KAGVTQTPRYLIKTRGQQVTLSCSPISGHRSVSWYQQTPGQGLQFLFEYFSETQRNKGNFPGRFSGRQFSNSRSEMNVSTLELGDSALYLCASSLTLAATGELFFGEGSRLTVL.

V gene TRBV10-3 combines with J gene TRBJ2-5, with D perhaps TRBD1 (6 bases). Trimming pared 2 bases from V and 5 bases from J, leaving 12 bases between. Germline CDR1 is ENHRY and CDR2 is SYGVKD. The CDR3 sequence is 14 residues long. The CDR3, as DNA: TGTGCCATCAGTGAGACGGACAGAGAGGAGACCCAGTACTTC. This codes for CAISETDREETQYF.

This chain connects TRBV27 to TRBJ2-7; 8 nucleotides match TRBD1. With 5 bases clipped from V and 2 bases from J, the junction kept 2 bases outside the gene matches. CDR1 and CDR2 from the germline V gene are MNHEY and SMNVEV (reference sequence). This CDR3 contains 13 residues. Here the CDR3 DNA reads TGTGCCAGCAGTCGACAGGGGCCCTACGAGCAGTACTTC. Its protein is CASSRQGPYEQYF.

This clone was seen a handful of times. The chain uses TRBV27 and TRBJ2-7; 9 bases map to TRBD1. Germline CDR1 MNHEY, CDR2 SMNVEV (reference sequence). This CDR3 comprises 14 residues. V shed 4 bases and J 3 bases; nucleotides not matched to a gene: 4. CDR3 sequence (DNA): TGTGCCAGCAGTTCCGGGACAGGGAACTACGAGCAGTACTTC. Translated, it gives CASSSGTGNYEQYF.

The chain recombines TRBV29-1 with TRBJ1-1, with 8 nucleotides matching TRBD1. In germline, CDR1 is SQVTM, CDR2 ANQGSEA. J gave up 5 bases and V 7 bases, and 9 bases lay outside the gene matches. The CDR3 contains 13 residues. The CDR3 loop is CSARQGMGTEAFF. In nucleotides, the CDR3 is TGCAGCGCCCGACAGGGGATGGGTACTGAAGCTTTCTTT.

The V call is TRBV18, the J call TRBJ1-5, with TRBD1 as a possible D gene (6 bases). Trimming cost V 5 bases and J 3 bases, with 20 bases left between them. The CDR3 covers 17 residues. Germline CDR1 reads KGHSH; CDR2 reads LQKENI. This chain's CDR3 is CASSTQDHRDNNQPQHF. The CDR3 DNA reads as TGTGCCAGCTCAACACAAGACCACCGGGACAACAATCAGCCCCAGCATTTT. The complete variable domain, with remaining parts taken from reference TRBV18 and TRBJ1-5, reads NAGVMQNPRHLVRRRGQEARLRCSPMKGHSHVYWYRQLPEEGLKFMVYLQKENIIDESGMPKERFSAEFPKEGPSILRIQQVVRGDSAAYFCASSTQDHRDNNQPQHFGDGTRLSIL.

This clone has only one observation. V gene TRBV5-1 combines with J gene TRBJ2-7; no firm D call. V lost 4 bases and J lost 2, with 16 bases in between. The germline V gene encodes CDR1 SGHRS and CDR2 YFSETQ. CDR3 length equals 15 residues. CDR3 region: CASSQGLVRTYEQYF. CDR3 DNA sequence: TGCGCCAGCAGCCAAGGCCTAGTCCGCACCTACGAGCAGTACTTC.

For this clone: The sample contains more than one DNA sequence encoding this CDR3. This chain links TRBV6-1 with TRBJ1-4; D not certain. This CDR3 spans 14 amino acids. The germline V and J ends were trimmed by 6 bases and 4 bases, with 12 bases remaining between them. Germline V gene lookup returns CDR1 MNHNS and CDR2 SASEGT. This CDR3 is CASSQSGYNEKLFF. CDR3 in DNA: TGTGCCAGCAGCCAATCGGGTTATAATGAAAAACTGTTTTTT.

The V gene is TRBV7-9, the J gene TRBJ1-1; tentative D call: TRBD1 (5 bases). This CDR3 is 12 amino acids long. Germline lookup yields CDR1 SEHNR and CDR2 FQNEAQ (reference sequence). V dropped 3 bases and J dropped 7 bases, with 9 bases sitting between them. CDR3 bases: TGTGCCAGCAGCTTCTCAGGGTATGAAGCTTTCTTT. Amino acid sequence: CASSFSGYEAFF.

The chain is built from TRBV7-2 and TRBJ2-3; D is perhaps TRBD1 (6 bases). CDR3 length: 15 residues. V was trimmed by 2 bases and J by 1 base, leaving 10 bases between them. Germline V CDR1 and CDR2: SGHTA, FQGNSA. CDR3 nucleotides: TGTGCCAGCAGCTTAAGCCAGGGGCGCACAGATACGCAGTATTTT. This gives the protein CASSLSQGRTDTQYF.

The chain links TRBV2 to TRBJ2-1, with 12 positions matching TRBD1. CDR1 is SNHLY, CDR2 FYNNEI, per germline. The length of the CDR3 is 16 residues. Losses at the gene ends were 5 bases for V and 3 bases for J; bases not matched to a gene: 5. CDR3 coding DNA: TGTGCCAGCAGTTCGGGACAGGGGGCACTCTACAATGAGCAGTTCTTC. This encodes CASSSGQGALYNEQFF.

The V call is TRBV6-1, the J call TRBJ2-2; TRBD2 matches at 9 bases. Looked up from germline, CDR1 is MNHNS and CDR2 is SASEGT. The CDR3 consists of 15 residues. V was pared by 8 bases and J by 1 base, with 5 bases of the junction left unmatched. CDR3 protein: CASSRLAVNTGELFF. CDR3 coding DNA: TGTGCCAGCTCAAGACTAGCGGTGAACACCGGGGAGCTGTTTTTT.

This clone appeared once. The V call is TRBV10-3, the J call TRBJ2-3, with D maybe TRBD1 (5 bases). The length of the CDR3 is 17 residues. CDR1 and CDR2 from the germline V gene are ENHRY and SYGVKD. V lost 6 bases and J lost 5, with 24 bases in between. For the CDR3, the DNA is TGTGCCATCAGCCACTCAAACCCGGCACGGCAGGGAGATACGCAGTATTTT. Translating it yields CAISHSNPARQGDTQYF.